A selection of T cell receptor beta chains follows, all from one sample in a study of blood T cells in healthy people across ages. In TCRdb, the 5' RACE reads were re-called with MiXCR into one record per CDR3 protein. This sample yields roughly 1,500,000 distinct CDR3 sequences, of which roughly 30% are seen a single time; approximately 10% belongs to the top ten. Sequencing was performed on blood. The receptors were gathered from a woman under 40 in good health. Each CDR3 is given with its conserved first and last residue. D genes are given only for firm matches. Clone size is given for some rows only: seen once, a few or many times, or a class if the clone is expanded.

>TRBD1|-|17|TRBV2|TRBJ2-5
TGTGCCAGCAGTGTTGGGACAGTCCCCAGGGGGCAAGAGACCCAGTACTTC
CASSVGTVPRGQETQYF
>-|few|15|TRBV7-2|TRBJ1-1
TGTGCCAGCAGCTTAGACGGGATCGGGAGCACTGAAGCTTTCTTT
CASSLDGIGSTEAFF
>TRBD1|few|15|TRBV6-2/TRBV6-3|TRBJ2-7
TGTGCCAGCAGACCGAGGACAGGGGGGGCCTACGAGCAGTACTTC
CASRPRTGGAYEQYF
>-|few|15|TRBV7-3|TRBJ1-4
TGTGCCAGCAGCTTGCACGGGACACCGAATGAAAAACTGTTTTTT
CASSLHGTPNEKLFF
>-|few|14|TRBV5-1|TRBJ2-1
TGCGCCAGCAGCTTAGGGGAGACCTACAATGAGCAGTTCTTC
CASSLGETYNEQFF
>-|-|17|TRBV19|TRBJ2-2
TGTGCCAGTAGTATTGATGCGAGGGCCACCATCACCGGGGAGCTGTTTTTT
CASSIDARATITGELFF
>TRBD2|-|15|TRBV10-3|TRBJ2-7
TGTGCCATCACCTCGGGGGCGGGAGGTGATGACGAGCAGTACTTC
CAITSGAGGDDEQYF
>-|few|14|TRBV20-1|TRBJ1-4
TGCAGTGCCCGCGATCGACGGGCTAATGAAAAACTGTTTTTT
CSARDRRANEKLFF
>TRBD2|few|15|TRBV6-6|TRBJ2-5
TGTGCCAGCAGTTACACACTAGCGGGGCTGGAGGCCCAGTACTTC
CASSYTLAGLEAQYF
>TRBD2|-|17|TRBV9|TRBJ2-1
TGTGCCAGCAGCTCGAACGTAGCGGGGGGAATCTACAATGAGCAGTTCTTC
CASSSNVAGGIYNEQFF
>-|-|13|TRBV30|TRBJ2-7
TGTGCCTGGAGTGCACACTTTACCTACGAGCAGTACTTC
CAWSAHFTYEQYF
>-|few|16|TRBV7-8|TRBJ2-5
TGTGCCAGCAGCTTAGCTTTGTCGGTAGCGGAAGAGACCCAGTACTTC
CASSLALSVAEETQYF
>TRBD1|-|15|TRBV9|TRBJ2-2
TGTGCCAGCAGCGTGCGGGACAGGGACACCGGGGAGCTGTTTTTT
CASSVRDRDTGELFF
>TRBD1|-|14|TRBV5-1|TRBJ1-4
TGCGCCAGCAGCTTGCGACAGGGAAAGGAAAAACTGTTTTTT
CASSLRQGKEKLFF
>-|-|15|TRBV5-1|TRBJ2-1
TGCGCCAGCAGCCCGGCCGCAGCCCGGGGGAATGAGCAGTTCTTC
CASSPAAARGNEQFF
>-|few|13|TRBV7-9|TRBJ2-5
TGTGCCAGCAGCCCCATAGGGGGGACCTTAAAGTACTTC
CASSPIGGTLKYF
>TRBD2|-|14|TRBV20-1|TRBJ2-1
TGCAGTGCCATTTGGGGGGGGTCCTACAATGAGCAGTTCTTC
CSAIWGGSYNEQFF
>-|few|15|TRBV6-2/TRBV6-3|TRBJ1-1
TGTGCCAGCAGTATGCGGGGGGGGGTGAACACTGAAGCTTTCTTT
CASSMRGGVNTEAFF
>-|many|14|TRBV12-3/TRBV12-4|TRBJ1-5
TGTGCCAGCAGTCCGGACGGCAGCAATCAGCCCCAGCATTTT
CASSPDGSNQPQHF
>-|-|15|TRBV6-6|TRBJ1-5
TGTGCCAGCAGTTACTCTCGGGTTATCAATCAGCCCCAGCATTTT
CASSYSRVINQPQHF
>-|few|14|TRBV28|TRBJ2-7
TGTGCCACTTTTTCCCGGCGACAGGTGTACGAGCAGTACTTC
CATFSRRQVYEQYF
>-|many|14|TRBV27|TRBJ2-7
TGTGCCAGCAGCTGGACACCAATTGACCACGAGCAGTACTTC
CASSWTPIDHEQYF
>-|-|19|TRBV7-9|TRBJ1-6
TGTGCCAGCAGCTCCCAGCTCAGTGGGACGACGGGAAATAATTCACCCCTCCACTTT
CASSSQLSGTTGNNSPLHF
>TRBD2|-|15|TRBV4-1|TRBJ2-1
TGCGCCAGCAGCCAAGAGCAGACCGGCGGGAGAGAGCAGTTCTTC
CASSQEQTGGREQFF
>-|many|14|TRBV4-1|TRBJ1-1
TGCGCCAGCAGGGGCAGGACCATGAACACTGAAGCTTTCTTT
CASRGRTMNTEAFF
>-|once|14|TRBV7-2|TRBJ1-1
TGTGCCAGCAGCTTTGCGGGAGGGCACACTGAAGCTTTCTTT
CASSFAGGHTEAFF
>-|few|15|TRBV7-6|TRBJ1-2
TGTGCCAGCAGCCCCGGACAGAATCGATGGGAAGGCTACACCTTC
CASSPGQNRWEGYTF
>TRBD2|few|14|TRBV6-2/TRBV6-3|TRBJ2-7
TGTGCCAGCAAGGGCGGGAGGGTTACCTACGAGCAGTACTTC
CASKGGRVTYEQYF
>TRBD1|-|14|TRBV5-6|TRBJ1-5
TGTGCCAGCAGCTTCAGGGGGGTCAATCAGCCCCAGCATTTT
CASSFRGVNQPQHF